The rows below give T cell receptor beta chains drawn from one sample of a study of T cells in Graves' hyperthyroidism and ophthalmopathy. TCRdb passed the multiplex PCR reads through MiXCR, listing each CDR3 protein once. In the table there are about 610,000 distinct CDR3 sequences, more than 45% of which are singletons. Sample: peripheral blood or thyroid tissue (not recorded which). The receptors originated from a woman between 18 and 29 years old with Graves' hyperthyroidism. The CDR3 runs from the conserved cysteine through the conserved F or W. A D gene is named only where the DNA matches it firmly. Size is omitted from some rows. Given values are once, few, many or a class for expanded clones.

TRBJ2-7 | TRBD2 | TRBV13 | many | CASSSSGRGEQYF | TGTGCCAGCAGTTCCAGCGGGAGAGGGGAGCAGTACTTC
TRBJ2-7 | TRBD2 | TRBV4-1 | . | CASSQDRGRDDEQYF | TGCGCCAGCAGCCAAGATCGCGGGAGGGACGACGAGCAGTACTTC
TRBJ2-2 | TRBD1 | TRBV24-1 | many | CATSDLGQGDAGELFF | TGTGCCACCAGTGATTTGGGACAGGGCGACGCCGGGGAGCTGTTTTTT
TRBJ2-5 | . | TRBV19 | . | CASSISEGETQYF | TGTGCCAGTAGTATCTCGGAGGGAGAGACCCAGTACTTC
TRBJ2-7 | TRBD2 | TRBV2 | many | CASSPSRLATYEQYF | TGTGCCAGCTCCCCTTCCCGACTAGCCACCTACGAGCAGTACTTC
TRBJ2-2 | . | TRBV7-9 | . | CASSLEGWGPNTGELFF | TGTGCCAGCAGCTTAGAGGGCTGGGGGCCGAACACCGGGGAGCTGTTTTTT
TRBJ1-2 | . | TRBV2 | . | CASRLVQEDRPLAGYTF | TGTGCCAGCAGACTGGTTCAGGAGGACAGACCGCTCGCTGGCTACACCTTC
TRBJ1-1 | . | TRBV7-2 | once | CASSLALGGYTEAFF | TGTGCCAGCAGCTTAGCCCTCGGGGGATACACTGAAGCTTTCTTT
TRBJ2-5 | . | TRBV12-3/TRBV12-4 | many | CASSGVEQETQYF | TGTGCCAGCAGTGGCGTAGAACAAGAGACCCAGTACTTC
TRBJ2-7 | TRBD2 | TRBV6-1 | many | CASSEAPSGAYEQYF | TGTGCCAGCAGTGAAGCGCCTAGCGGGGCCTACGAGCAGTACTTC
TRBJ2-2 | . | TRBV20-1 | . | CSASRPTTGELFF | TGCAGTGCTAGCCGACCTACTACCGGGGAGCTGTTTTTT
TRBJ2-7 | TRBD2 | TRBV12-3/TRBV12-4 | . | CASSSLAGGQEQYF | TGTGCCAGCAGTTCCCTAGCGGGAGGGCAGGAGCAGTACTTC
TRBJ1-2 | . | TRBV5-8 | many | CASSLSIRGFYGYTF | TGTGCCAGCAGCTTGTCTATCCGCGGCTTCTATGGCTACACCTTC
TRBJ2-1 | TRBD2 | TRBV12-3/TRBV12-4 | . | CASGRSSGSYNEQFF | TGTGCCAGCGGACGTTCTAGCGGTTCCTACAATGAGCAGTTCTTC
TRBJ2-7 | . | TRBV20-1 | many | CSARAYEQYF | TGCAGTGCTAGAGCATACGAGCAGTACTTC
TRBJ2-7 | . | TRBV18 | few | CASSPGISGEQYF | TGTGCCAGCTCCCCGGGGATTTCGGGGGAGCAGTACTTC
TRBJ1-2 | . | TRBV24-1 | . | CATSAAGGRGGTF | TGTGCCACCAGTGCCGCTGGCGGGAGGGGCGGCACCTTC
TRBJ2-7 | TRBD1 | TRBV5-6 | many | CASSLQGANEQYF | TGTGCCAGCAGCTTACAGGGGGCCAACGAGCAGTACTTC
TRBJ2-1 | TRBD2 | TRBV7-2 | many | CASSRPTGGDEQFF | TGTGCCAGCAGCCGCCCGACGGGAGGGGATGAGCAGTTCTTC
TRBJ1-5 | . | TRBV27 | many | CASSFRESNQPQHF | TGTGCCAGCAGTTTCAGGGAGTCCAATCAGCCCCAGCATTTT
TRBJ2-5 | TRBD1 | TRBV9 | many | CASSVAGGQGETQYF | TGTGCCAGCAGCGTAGCTGGGGGACAGGGGGAGACCCAGTACTTC
TRBJ2-7 | TRBD2 | TRBV12-3/TRBV12-4 | many | CASSSSGLDEQYF | TGTGCCAGCAGTTCCTCGGGACTAGACGAGCAGTACTTC
TRBJ1-2 | TRBD1 | TRBV10-3 | many | CAISDRGKTNYGYTF | TGTGCCATCAGTGACAGGGGGAAAACTAACTATGGCTACACCTTC
TRBJ2-3 | . | TRBV2 | . | CASSDFTTDTQYF | TGTGCCAGCAGTGATTTTACTACAGATACGCAGTATTTT
TRBJ1-2 | . | TRBV28 | many | CASSLVDGDYGYTF | TGTGCCAGCAGTTTAGTCGACGGAGACTATGGCTACACCTTC
TRBJ2-5 | . | TRBV2 | many | CASSVWGEETQYF | TGTGCCAGCAGTGTGTGGGGCGAAGAGACCCAGTACTTC
TRBJ1-2 | TRBD1 | TRBV10-3 | . | CAISESQGNYGYTF | TGTGCCATCAGTGAGTCACAGGGGAACTATGGCTACACCTTC
TRBJ2-2 | TRBD2 | TRBV7-9 | . | CASSFSSGSTGELFF | TGTGCCAGCAGCTTCTCTAGCGGGAGTACCGGGGAGCTGTTTTTT
TRBJ1-5 | . | TRBV7-9 | . | CASSTGTSYEHF | TGTGCCAGCAGCACCGGGACTAGCTACGAGCATTTT
TRBJ2-2 | TRBD1 | TRBV7-9 | many | CASSLAAGGIAGELFF | TGTGCCAGCAGCTTGGCGGCAGGGGGAATAGCCGGGGAGCTGTTTTTT
TRBJ1-1 | TRBD1 | TRBV12-3/TRBV12-4 | many | CASSLRGQGGEAFF | TGTGCCAGCAGTTTAAGGGGACAGGGGGGAGAAGCTTTCTTT
TRBJ2-2 | . | TRBV6-5 | many | CASSAPPTGELFF | TGTGCCAGCAGCGCCCCCCCCACCGGGGAGCTGTTTTTT
TRBJ2-1 | TRBD1 | TRBV24-1 | . | CATSDSKPGQGVSYNEQFF | TGTGCCACCAGTGACTCGAAGCCGGGACAGGGGGTCTCCTACAATGAGCAGTTCTTC
TRBJ2-1 | . | TRBV10-2 | many | CASRDDMNEQFF | TGCGCCAGCAGGGATGATATGAATGAGCAGTTCTTC
TRBJ2-6 | . | TRBV29-1 | . | CSVVGEERMGGANVLTF | TGCAGCGTTGTGGGGGAGGAAAGGATGGGGGGGGCCAACGTCCTGACTTTC
TRBJ1-1 | . | TRBV7-2 | many | CASSFYTEMNTEAFF | TGTGCCAGCAGCTTCTACACAGAGATGAACACTGAAGCTTTCTTT
TRBJ1-2 | TRBD1 | TRBV4-1 | . | CASSQDSQGSYGYTF | TGCGCCAGTAGCCAAGACTCACAGGGGTCCTATGGCTACACCTTC
TRBJ2-5 | . | TRBV6-2/TRBV6-3 | . | CASSYYLGQETQYF | TGTGCCAGCAGTTACTATCTGGGACAAGAGACCCAGTACTTC
TRBJ2-5 | . | TRBV4-1 | . | CASSQEWETQYF | TGCGCCAGCAGCCAAGAATGGGAGACCCAGTACTTC
TRBJ2-5 | TRBD2 | TRBV7-9 | . | CASRNPGLGKYF | TGTGCCAGCAGAAATCCGGGACTAGGGAAGTACTTC
TRBJ2-2 | TRBD1 | TRBV9 | few | CASSVGDRRTGELFF | TGTGCCAGCAGCGTAGGGGACAGGAGGACCGGGGAGCTGTTTTTT
TRBJ2-5 | . | TRBV10-3 | . | CAITQGRETQYF | TGTGCCATCACCCAGGGGAGAGAGACCCAGTACTTC
TRBJ2-7 | . | TRBV15 | . | CATSRSLGSYNEQYF | TGTGCCACCAGCAGATCCCTAGGGTCCTACAATGAGCAGTACTTC
TRBJ2-7 | . | TRBV2 | many | CASSGLEQYF | TGTGCCAGCAGTGGGCTAGAGCAGTACTTC
TRBJ1-1 | . | TRBV29-1 | many | CSVEDLRGGTEAFF | TGCAGCGTTGAAGATCTAAGGGGCGGCACTGAAGCTTTCTTT
TRBJ1-3 | . | TRBV5-6 | many | CASSFIGSGNTIYF | TGTGCCAGCAGCTTTATCGGTTCTGGAAACACCATATATTTT
TRBJ2-2 | TRBD1 | TRBV13 | once | CASSRLTGKELFF | TGTGCCAGCAGCAGATTGACAGGGAAGGAGCTGTTTTTT
TRBJ1-1 | . | TRBV7-9 | . | CASRPMGFGQNTEAFF | TGTGCCAGCAGACCTATGGGGTTTGGACAGAACACTGAAGCTTTCTTT
TRBJ2-1 | . | TRBV29-1 | . | CSVDSMYASQFF | TGCAGCGTTGACTCAATGTACGCCAGCCAGTTCTTC
TRBJ2-2 | . | TRBV11-2 | many | CASTLVRRPTGELFF | TGTGCCAGCACCCTCGTGAGGCGCCCGACCGGGGAGCTGTTTTTT
TRBJ2-7 | TRBD1 | TRBV6-1 | . | CASSRRTGDTYEQYF | TGTGCCAGCAGTCGCCGGACAGGGGATACCTACGAGCAGTACTTC
TRBJ2-3 | TRBD2 | TRBV5-1 | . | CASSQRTSGGSPDTQYF | TGCGCCAGCAGCCAACGGACTAGCGGAGGGTCACCAGATACGCAGTACTTT
TRBJ1-5 | . | TRBV29-1 | . | CSVFPGAQPQHF | TGCAGCGTTTTCCCGGGGGCGCAGCCCCAGCATTTT
TRBJ1-4 | . | TRBV14 | many | CASSQVGAGEKLFF | TGTGCCAGCAGCCAAGTGGGGGCCGGGGAAAAACTGTTTTTT
TRBJ2-3 | TRBD2 | TRBV7-7 | few | CASSFGGERPQGNTQYF | TGTGCTAGCAGCTTTGGGGGGGAGCGCCCTCAGGGAAATACGCAGTATTTT
TRBJ2-5 | . | TRBV5-4 | once | CASSVAVRAGETQYF | TGTGCCAGCAGCGTAGCCGTTCGCGCGGGAGAGACCCAGTACTTC
TRBJ1-2 | . | TRBV5-1 | many | CASSLDLGGYTF | TGCGCCAGCAGCTTGGATCTGGGTGGCTACACCTTC